The present T cell receptor (beta chain) was sequenced within a study of CD8+ T cells in alopecia areata. Across the whole study: Those treated were given oral tofacitinib at 5 to 10 mg twice daily.

Findings and caveats of the study: Scalp sequencing also captures normal skin's resident alphabeta T cells.

Investigators isolated RNA and reverse transcribed it into cDNA to act as the sequencing template. Data came from immunoSEQ multiplex PCR; TCRdb stores just in-frame clones and leaves some out. The sample carries 110,000 to 150,000 clones, about 51% recorded once. Concerning this clone itself: What it binds is not known.

Obtained from alopecia areata patients were lesional scalp punch biopsies along with peripheral blood. V was trimmed by 6 bases and J by 4 bases, leaving 9 bases between them. Looked up from germline, CDR1 is LNHDA and CDR2 is SQIVND (reference sequence). The CDR3 is 13 residues long. The clonotype comes from a human donor with alopecia areata. The sample here was CD4+ T cells sorted from blood, taken at week 0. The J gene is TRBJ2-2, the V gene TRBV19; a possible D gene is TRBD1 (5 bases). This CDR3 reads CASSQQVTGELFF. Here the CDR3 DNA reads TGTGCCAGTAGCCAACAGGTCACCGGGGAGCTGTTTTTT.